This entry is about one TCR beta chain. Its antigen is undetermined. The run depth of the assay was deep. Libraries were prepared by immunoSEQ multiplex PCR; TCRdb keeps only in-frame clonotypes and omits some of them. The sample consists of some 2.1 million clones, about 95% of them appearing once. The V gene lost 1 base and the J gene lost 4 bases, with 8 bases spanning the gap. CDR1 is MDHEN and CDR2 is SYDVKM in the germline V gene. The CDR3 runs to 14 residues. CD45RO-negative cells were positively selected for CCR7, leaving out terminally differentiated effector memory CD45RA+ cells. This sample is part of a study of shared clonotypes between healthy human individuals. Whole-study context: The cohort comprised a couple of women and a few men. Their ages spanned 18 to 49 years. Whole-study findings and limits: Among four donors, roughly 5% of naive CD4 clonotypes were found in common.

Sequences were obtained from naive CD8+ T cells sorted from blood. V gene TRBV28 combines with J gene TRBJ1-5, with D tentatively TRBD1 (5 bases). This clonotype was obtained from a young man in good health. CDR3 protein: CASSLYEGNQPQHF. CDR3 DNA: TGTGCCAGCAGTTTATACGAGGGGAATCAGCCCCAGCATTTT.